This TCR beta chain was identified in a study of blood T cell repertoires in COVID-19 (dated by TCRdb to about 2020). In the study overall: Collaborator samples came from the United States, Italy and Spain and covered acute and convalescent phases of COVID-19. The material from the prospective study consisted of cDNA or gDNA derived from T cells, B-cell-depleted T cells, or PBMCs. Subjects who had been exposed to COVID-19, were actively infected with it, or had recovered from it provided the deeply sampled blood TCRbeta repertoires that made up the dataset. The repertoires were released in a freely available public database intended as a resource for research on the immune response to SARS-CoV-2. Samples came from the ongoing ImmuneRACE study (first 160 participants) plus 1,254 subjects from 6 global collaborators. A de-identified subject ID, COVID-19 status, age in years and sex were almost always included in the sample metadata. HLA class I and class II types, where available, came from metadata supplied by the sample provider rather than from assay-based typing.

The investigation overall reported the following: Clinical and demographic metadata were provided uncurated, with the amount varying by source and participant.

The immunoSEQ Assay, a bias-controlled multiplex PCR, was used to amplify TCRbeta CDR3 regions from genomic DNA. The source study handled its data this way. The number of nucleated cells in each sample was estimated by amplification of reference gene primers within the assay. Sequence reads were collapsed and filtered to measure the absolute abundance of every unique TCRbeta CDR3 rearrangement. For each sample, productive Simpson clonality was calculated by taking the square root of Simpson's diversity index across productive rearrangements. Not all clones reach the TCRdb copy of this immuneACCESS table, which keeps in-frame sequences only. Checked studies attribute under half of the gap to unresolved V genes and leave the rest unexplained. V, J and clone size derive from that table, while D and trimming were established from the DNA sequence. The sample yields 160,000 or so clones; over 70% were counted once. The top ten clonotypes cover roughly 5% of the sample.

From its cysteine to its phenylalanine, the CDR3 spans 17 amino acids. CDR3 DNA is the only sequence kept; it has 51 bases, read in frame from the first base. V loses 0 bases at its end and J loses 2 bases; junction bases beyond the gene matches: 6. CDR1 and CDR2, looked up from the germline V gene, are SGHAT and FQNNGV. Participants in the prospective study were aged roughly 18 to 90 years, lived in under 30 United States geographic areas, and enrolled through a virtual design. In the prospective study, participants were assigned to cohorts based on the clinical history participants reported in a screening survey and a study questionnaire. In the prospective study, mobile phlebotomists collected whole blood, serum and a nasopharyngeal or oropharyngeal swab from each participant. Over a roughly 2-month period, participants in the prospective study had the option of providing additional blood draws and questionnaires. Prospective study blood samples were shipped either frozen or at room temperature before DNA extraction.

On this clone: The clone's antigen remains unknown. No base qualities exist here, and no much larger clone lies one base off it.

The receptor's source is a woman aged 40 to 50 with acute COVID-19. The sample comprised PBMCs or T cells enriched from blood (not recorded which). The chain was built from TRBV11-2 and TRBJ2-7, with 11 bases aligning to TRBD2. CDR3 loop: CASSLESGLADAYEQYF. The base sequence is TGTGCCAGCAGCTTAGAATCGGGACTAGCGGACGCCTACGAGCAGTACTTC.